This T cell receptor (beta chain) was recovered during a study of blood T cell repertoires in COVID-19. Study details: Donors in the United States, Italy and Spain gave samples during acute or convalescent COVID-19. T cells, B-cell-depleted T cells, or PBMCs supplied cDNA or gDNA.

Per the original methods: From reference gene primer amplification, estimates of nucleated cell counts were derived. Using immunoSEQ multiplex PCR, the repertoire was profiled, and TCRdb retains in-frame clones only, with some absent. The DNA was the basis for D and trimming; V, J and clone size are from that table. Of 250,000 to 300,000 clones listed, 86% are singletons. The specimen was peripheral blood. This receptor was identified in a woman in her twenties or thirties with active or convalescent COVID-19.

This CDR3 is CASSLIGTANEKLFF. CDR3 bases: TGTGCCAGCAGTTTAATAGGGACAGCGAATGAAAAACTGTTTTTT. V is TRBV28 and J is TRBJ1-4; 7 bases align to TRBD1. This CDR3 is built from 15 residues. With 2 bases clipped from V and 5 bases from J, the junction kept 5 bases outside the gene matches. Germline CDR1 reads MDHEN; CDR2 reads SYDVKM.